These 31 T cell receptor beta chains share one sample of origin, sequenced in a study of spatial heterogeneity in lung cancer. Time point described: sample taken at primary tumor resection. Whole RNA, isolated from tumor, nontumor lung or frozen PBMC, was sequenced without prior sorting. TCRdb re-called the 5' RACE reads with MiXCR, one entry per CDR3 protein. The sample lists some 87,000 distinct CDR3 sequences, around 9% seen once, with 6.9% in the top ten. Material: PBMCs, obtained at surgery. These receptors came from a male donor with early-stage non-small cell lung cancer.

V usage is TRBV12-3 or TRBV12-4 and J usage is TRBJ1-5; 10 nucleotides match TRBD1. V gave up 5 bases and J gave up 7 bases; unmatched junction bases: 5. This CDR3 has 14 amino acids. The CDR3 loop is CASSRDRGEQPQHF. DNA of the CDR3: TGTGCCAGCAGTCGGGACAGGGGTGAACAGCCCCAGCATTTT.

This clonotype came up many times. The V call is TRBV21-1, the J call TRBJ2-1. TRBV21-1 is termed a pseudogene. The CDR3 runs 14 residues. The DNA of the CDR3 is TGTGCCAGCAGCAACGGCCAGGTAGGATACGAGCAGTTCTTC. Translation gives CASSNGQVGYEQFF.

Note on this clonotype: At one end the junction does not follow the germline gene, possibly because of a read error. The chain employs TRBV28 and TRBJ2-3; D remains unclear. The CDR3 covers 14 residues. In germline, CDR1 is MDHEN, CDR2 SYDVKM. CDR3: CVSSPATPTDTQYF. The CDR3, as DNA: TGTGTCAGCAGTCCTGCGACCCCCACAGATACGCAGTATTTT.

A few counts support this clonotype. The V call is TRBV2, the J call TRBJ1-1; tentatively, D is TRBD1 (6 bases). V shed 4 bases and J shed 0 bases, with 9 bases lying between them. CDR3 length: 14 amino acids. Germline CDR1 SNHLY, CDR2 FYNNEI. CDR3 sequence (DNA): TGTGCCAGCAGTGTACAGGGCATGAACACTGAAGCTTTCTTT. Translated: CASSVQGMNTEAFF.

The chain combines TRBV3-1 with TRBJ2-3, with D perhaps TRBD2 (6 bases). Trimming took off 4 bases at V and 2 bases at J, with 13 bases between the two ends. This CDR3 region has 15 residues. Germline-derived CDR1 and CDR2 are LGHDT and YNNKEL (reference sequence). This CDR3 reads CASSLRRASTDTQYF. The CDR3 coding sequence is TGTGCCAGCAGCCTACGGAGGGCCTCCACAGATACGCAGTATTTT.

The chain combines TRBV12-3 or TRBV12-4 with TRBJ1-1, with 7 bases that match TRBD1. V gave up 7 bases and J gave up 1 base; unmatched junction bases: 6. The CDR3 is 14 amino acids. The CDR3 region is CASTEGQQNTEAFF. The DNA for the CDR3 is TGTGCCAGCACCGAGGGACAGCAGAACACTGAAGCTTTCTTT.

This clonotype was seen more than once but under ten times. The chain has TRBV5-1 and TRBJ2-7; possibly TRBD1 for D (5 bases). Germline V gene data show CDR1 as SGHRS and CDR2 as YFSETQ. The CDR3 contains 14 residues. Trimming stripped 1 base from V and 5 bases from J, with 13 bases between. The CDR3 sequence is CASSLKGLDNEQYF. For the CDR3, the DNA is TGCGCCAGCAGCTTGAAGGGGCTTGATAACGAGCAGTACTTC.

This clonotype came up a few times. The rearrangement uses TRBV28 and TRBJ2-1; 8 bases are shared with TRBD2. The CDR3 spans 16 residues. V lost 4 bases to trimming and J lost 6 bases; unmatched junction nucleotides: 11. From germline, CDR1 is MDHEN and CDR2 SYDVKM. In DNA, the CDR3 is TGTGCCAGCAGTTCCCCGGGACTAGGCGGTTTCAATGAGCAGTTCTTC. Its translation: CASSSPGLGGFNEQFF.

This clonotype was seen repeatedly, ten times or more. At one boundary the junction diverges from the germline segment, which might be a read error. V is TRBV6-1 and J is TRBJ1-5; 9 bases line up with TRBD1. Germline-derived CDR1 and CDR2 are MNHNS and SASEGT. This CDR3 has 12 amino acids. The CDR3 nucleotides are TGTGCCAGCAGTCCCGACAGGGGGGTGCGGGATTTT. Translation gives CASSPDRGVRDF.

This clonotype was observed a handful of times. The V and J genes are TRBV20-1 and TRBJ2-3, with D possibly being TRBD1 (6 bases). Trimming removed 5 bases at V and 2 bases at J, with 14 bases between. This CDR3 is built from 14 residues. Per the germline V gene, CDR1 is DFQATT and CDR2 is SNEGSKA (reference sequence). The chain's CDR3 is CSAGPDSPTDTQYF. The CDR3 DNA sequence: TGCAGTGCTGGACCGGACAGCCCCACAGATACGCAGTATTTT.

This clonotype appeared a few times. The V and J genes are TRBV28 and TRBJ1-2, with D unresolved. The V and J ends lost 5 bases and 2 bases respectively, with 9 bases between them. Germline CDR1 and CDR2: MDHEN and SYDVKM. The CDR3 covers 13 residues. The CDR3 DNA reads TGTGCCAGCAGTAGGAGCCGGAACTATGGCTACACCTTC. Amino acids: CASSRSRNYGYTF.

The chain carries TRBV27 and TRBJ1-1; 8 nucleotides align to TRBD1. Germline V gene data show CDR1 as MNHEY and CDR2 as SMNVEV (reference sequence). The CDR3 loop spans 14 amino acids. The trim removed 6 bases at V and 5 bases at J, leaving 8 bases unmatched. The CDR3 nucleotides are TGTGCCAGCAGCCCCACAGGGGGTGGGACTGAAGCTTTCTTT. Residues: CASSPTGGGTEAFF.

In its sample, this clonotype was seen a few times. The rearrangement links TRBV7-2 to TRBJ2-7; 8 bases agree with TRBD1. The CDR3 contains 15 residues. V shed 2 bases and J 2 bases; nucleotides not matched to a gene: 5. Per germline, CDR1 SGHTA and CDR2 FQGNSA. The CDR3 loop is CASSLYPGQAYEQYF. Written as DNA, the CDR3 is TGTGCCAGCAGCTTATACCCGGGACAGGCCTACGAGCAGTACTTC.

This clonotype was counted between two and nine times. The chain joins TRBV28 to TRBJ2-1, with D possibly matching TRBD2 (6 bases). This CDR3 region has 14 residues. CDR1 MDHEN and CDR2 SYDVKM come from the germline V gene. Trimming shortened V by 6 bases and J by 0 bases, and 9 bases separated the two germline ends. Here the CDR3 DNA reads TGTGCCAGCAGCCCCGGGAGCTCCTACAATGAGCAGTTCTTC. Encoded protein: CASSPGSSYNEQFF.

This clonotype was observed at least ten times. This rearrangement joins TRBV28 to TRBJ2-5, with D possibly TRBD2 on 7 matching bases. Trimming removed 3 bases from V and 5 bases from J, with 10 bases in between. The CDR3 sequence is 13 residues long. CDR1 MDHEN and CDR2 SYDVKM come from the germline V gene. CDR3 coding DNA: TGTGCCAGCAGTTTCCCGGGGGGCGAGACCCAGTACTTC. It is translated as CASSFPGGETQYF. The variable domain in full, completed from reference TRBV28 and TRBJ2-5, reads DVKVTQSSRYLVKRTGEKVFLECVQDMDHENMFWYRQDPGLGLRLIYFSYDVKMKEKGDIPEGYSVSREKKERFSLILESASTNQTSMYLCASSFPGGETQYFGPGTRLLVL.

The chain is built from TRBV7-9 and TRBJ2-3; no definite D call. The germline V gene encodes CDR1 SEHNR and CDR2 FQNEAQ (reference sequence). The V end was cut by 2 bases, the J end by 4 bases, with 4 bases between. The CDR3 is 12 amino acids. CDR3 in amino acids: CASSLRADTQYF. The CDR3, as DNA: TGTGCCAGCAGCTTAAGGGCAGATACGCAGTATTTT. The whole variable domain, remainder taken from reference TRBV7-9 and TRBJ2-3, is DTGVSQNPRHKITKRGQNVTFRCDPISEHNRLYWYRQTLGQGPEFLTYFQNEAQLEKSRLLSDRFSAERPKGSFSTLEIQRTEQGDSAMYLCASSLRADTQYFGPGTRLTVL.

This clonotype occurred many times. This sequence joins TRBV30 and TRBJ2-5, with TRBD1 identical over 7 bases. Trimming cost V 0 bases and J 5 bases; bases outside gene matches: 9. This CDR3 spans 15 amino acids. The V gene's germline CDR1 is GTSNPN and CDR2 SVGIG (reference sequence). CDR3: CAWSVPRGILETQYF. CDR3 in DNA: TGTGCCTGGAGTGTCCCCAGGGGGATATTGGAGACCCAGTACTTC.

This clonotype was picked up many times. The chain combines TRBV30 with TRBJ1-1; no firm D call. Germline loops: CDR1 GTSNPN, CDR2 SVGIG (reference sequence). The CDR3 loop spans 13 amino acids. The V gene lost 0 bases and the J gene lost 5 bases, with 10 bases spanning the gap. The CDR3 nucleotides are TGTGCCTGGAGTGTACTGGGAGGGACTGAAGCTTTCTTT. The encoded protein is CAWSVLGGTEAFF. The variable domain in full, completed from reference TRBV30 and TRBJ1-1, reads SQTIHQWPATLVQPVGSPLSLECTVEGTSNPNLYWYRQAAGRGLQLLFYSVGIGQISSEVPQNLSASRPQDRQFILSSKKLLLSDSGFYLCAWSVLGGTEAFFGQGTRLTVV.

This clonotype has a count of ten or more. The chain couples TRBV20-1 to TRBJ2-1, with TRBD2 matching 10 bases. In germline, CDR1 is DFQATT, CDR2 SNEGSKA (reference sequence). This CDR3 spans 14 amino acids. Unmatched junction bases numbered 6, after V lost 3 bases and J lost 7 bases. As DNA, the CDR3 is TGCAGTGCTAGGGAGCGGGGGGGCCCGAATGAGCAGTTCTTC. Its protein is CSARERGGPNEQFF.

This chain connects TRBV21-1 to TRBJ1-1; TRBD1 was called by the table and not checked on the DNA. TRBV21-1 constitutes a pseudogene. There are 13 residues in the CDR3. The CDR3 loop reads CASSPWWDTEAFF. The CDR3 coding sequence is TGTGCCAGCAGTCCCTGGTGGGACACTGAAGCTTTCTTT.

In this sample, this clonotype turned up many times. The V gene is TRBV6-2 or TRBV6-3, the J gene TRBJ2-7; 7 bases line up with TRBD1. CDR3 length: 14 amino acids. The V segment lost 7 bases and the J segment 0 bases; nucleotides outside the gene matches: 6. The germline V gene encodes CDR1 MNHEY and CDR2 SVGEGT. In DNA form, the CDR3 reads TGTGCCAGCAACACAGGGGCCAACTCCTACGAGCAGTACTTC. Protein sequence: CASNTGANSYEQYF.

V and J are TRBV28 and TRBJ2-7, with D hard to call. Germline V gives CDR1 MDHEN, CDR2 SYDVKM. CDR3 length: 12 amino acids. V was clipped by 3 bases and J by 5 bases, with 8 bases between them. CDR3 protein: CASSLEQNEQYF. DNA for the CDR3: TGTGCCAGCAGTTTGGAGCAGAACGAGCAGTACTTC.

The chain carries TRBV7-2 and TRBJ1-5, with 9 positions matching TRBD1. The J segment lost 5 bases and the V segment lost 0 bases, leaving 2 bases of the junction unmatched. The V gene's germline CDR1 is SGHTA and CDR2 FQGNSA. This CDR3 contains 15 residues. CDR3 bases: TGTGCCAGCAGCTTAGCGGGGACAGGGTATCAGCCCCAGCATTTT. Residues: CASSLAGTGYQPQHF.

This clonotype has a handful of counts. This sequence joins TRBV11-2 and TRBJ1-2; TRBD1 is a possible D gene (6 bases). CDR1 is SGHAT, CDR2 FQNNGV, per germline. Trimming removed 5 bases at V and 8 bases at J, with 15 bases between. The CDR3 extends over 13 amino acids. This CDR3 is CASSPTGFQGYTF. In nucleotides, the CDR3 is TGTGCCAGCAGCCCCACAGGGTTTCAGGGCTACACCTTC.

This clonotype was recorded a few times. The J gene is TRBJ2-5, the V gene TRBV7-2; a weak D match, TRBD1 (6 bases). Germline loops: CDR1 SGHTA, CDR2 FQGNSA. V was trimmed by 1 base and J by 7 bases, leaving 13 bases between them. The CDR3 is 14 residues long. The CDR3 here is CASSLGQASGTQYF. CDR3 DNA: TGTGCCAGCAGCTTAGGACAGGCGTCGGGGACCCAGTACTTC.

This CDR3 is CASSPGGSTTGELFF. The CDR3 DNA is TGTGCCAGCAGCCCAGGGGGCTCGACCACCGGGGAGCTGTTTTTT. V is TRBV11-2 and J is TRBJ2-2; 8 bases map to TRBD1. Germline V gives CDR1 SGHAT, CDR2 FQNNGV. The CDR3 is made up of 15 amino acids. With V trimmed by 5 bases and J by 4 bases, 6 bases remained unmatched. Together with reference TRBV11-2 and TRBJ2-2, the CDR3 gives the full variable domain: EAGVAQSPRYKIIEKRQSVAFWCNPISGHATLYWYQQILGQGPKLLIQFQNNGVVDDSQLPKDRFSAERLKGVDSTLKIQPAKLEDSAVYLCASSPGGSTTGELFFGEGSRLTVL.

The gene calls are TRBV5-1 and TRBJ2-7; weak D call: TRBD1 (7 bases). V shed 4 bases and J shed 4 bases, with 18 bases lying between them. CDR3 length: 15 residues. Germline CDR1 SGHRS, CDR2 YFSETQ. CDR3 DNA sequence: TGCGCCAGCAGCCTGGAGGGTGCAGGGGGGTACGAGCAGTACTTC. Translated: CASSLEGAGGYEQYF.

Remarks on this clonotype: It may be a read error: a sequence one base away is much more abundant. The V gene is TRBV7-9, the J gene TRBJ1-6; D not certain. The V gene's germline CDR1 is SEHNR and CDR2 FQNEAQ (reference sequence). The CDR3 extends over 13 amino acids. The CDR3 spells CAGSSAPNSPLHF. The CDR3 DNA sequence: TGTGCCGGCAGCTCCGCCCCCAATTCACCCCTCCACTTT.

The genes are TRBV10-3 and TRBJ2-1, with no clear D. The germline V gene has CDR1 ENHRY and CDR2 SYGVKD. The V and J ends lost 4 bases and 7 bases respectively, with 11 bases between them. This CDR3 has 13 residues. In DNA form, the CDR3 reads TGTGCCATCAGTGGAGGCAAAGGAAATGAGCAGTTCTTC. It translates to CAISGGKGNEQFF.

The chain is built from TRBV28 and TRBJ2-7; TRBD2 matches 9 bases. This CDR3 has 14 residues. V dropped 4 bases and J dropped 2; count of bases not matched to a gene: 3. Per the germline V gene, CDR1 is MDHEN and CDR2 is SYDVKM. The CDR3: CASSSSGVTYEQYF. CDR3 nucleotide sequence: TGTGCCAGCAGTTCTAGCGGGGTAACCTACGAGCAGTACTTC.

This clonotype was counted ten times or more. V gene TRBV7-2 combines with J gene TRBJ2-7; D call uncertain. The CDR3 spans 15 residues. V lost 1 base, J lost 2 bases, and 12 bases lay in between. CDR1 SGHTA and CDR2 FQGNSA come from the germline V gene. CDR3 in amino acids: CASSLEGYLTYEQYF. CDR3 bases: TGTGCCAGCAGCTTAGAGGGATACTTGACCTACGAGCAGTACTTC.